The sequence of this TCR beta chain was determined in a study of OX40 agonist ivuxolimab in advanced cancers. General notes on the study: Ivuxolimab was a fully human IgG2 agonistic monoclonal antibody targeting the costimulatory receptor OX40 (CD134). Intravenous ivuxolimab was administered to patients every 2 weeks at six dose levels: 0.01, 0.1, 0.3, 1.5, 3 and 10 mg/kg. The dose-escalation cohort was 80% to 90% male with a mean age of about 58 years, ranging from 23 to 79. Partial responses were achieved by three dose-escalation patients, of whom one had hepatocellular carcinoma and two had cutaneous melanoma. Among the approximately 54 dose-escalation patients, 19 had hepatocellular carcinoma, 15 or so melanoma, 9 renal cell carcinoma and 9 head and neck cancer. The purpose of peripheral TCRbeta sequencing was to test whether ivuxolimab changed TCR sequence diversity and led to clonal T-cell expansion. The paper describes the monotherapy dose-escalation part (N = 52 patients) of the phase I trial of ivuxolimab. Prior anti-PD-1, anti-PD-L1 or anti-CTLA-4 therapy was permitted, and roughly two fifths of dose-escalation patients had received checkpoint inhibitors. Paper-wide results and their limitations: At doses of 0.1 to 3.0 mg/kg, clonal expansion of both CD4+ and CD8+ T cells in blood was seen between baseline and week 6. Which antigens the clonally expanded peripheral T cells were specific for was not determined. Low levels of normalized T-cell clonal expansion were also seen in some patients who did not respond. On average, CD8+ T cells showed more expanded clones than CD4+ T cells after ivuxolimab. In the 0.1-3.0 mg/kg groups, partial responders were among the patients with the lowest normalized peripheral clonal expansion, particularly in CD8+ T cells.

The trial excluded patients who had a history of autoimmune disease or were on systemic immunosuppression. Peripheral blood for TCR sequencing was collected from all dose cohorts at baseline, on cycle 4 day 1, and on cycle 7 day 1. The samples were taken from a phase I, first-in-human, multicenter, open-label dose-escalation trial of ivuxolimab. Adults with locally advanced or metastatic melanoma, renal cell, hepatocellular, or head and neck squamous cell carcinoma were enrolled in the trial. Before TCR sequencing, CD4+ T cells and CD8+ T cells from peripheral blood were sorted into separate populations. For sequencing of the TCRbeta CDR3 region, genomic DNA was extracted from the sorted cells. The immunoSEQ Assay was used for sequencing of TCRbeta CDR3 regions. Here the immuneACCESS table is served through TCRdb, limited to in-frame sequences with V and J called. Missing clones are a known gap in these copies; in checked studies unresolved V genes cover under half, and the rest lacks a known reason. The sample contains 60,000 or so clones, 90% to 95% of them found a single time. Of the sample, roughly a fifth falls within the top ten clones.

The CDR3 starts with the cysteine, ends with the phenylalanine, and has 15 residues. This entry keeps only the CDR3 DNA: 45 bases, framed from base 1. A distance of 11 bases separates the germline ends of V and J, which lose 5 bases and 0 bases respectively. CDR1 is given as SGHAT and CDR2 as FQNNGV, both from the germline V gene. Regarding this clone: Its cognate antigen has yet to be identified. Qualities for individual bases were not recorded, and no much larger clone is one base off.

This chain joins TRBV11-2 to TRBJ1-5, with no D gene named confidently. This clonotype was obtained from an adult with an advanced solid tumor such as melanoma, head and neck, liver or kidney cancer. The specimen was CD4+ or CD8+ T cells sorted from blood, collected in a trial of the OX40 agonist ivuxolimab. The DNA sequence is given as TGTGCCAGCAGCCTAAGCCTATATAGCAATCAGCCCCAGCATTTT. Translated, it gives CASSLSLYSNQPQHF.